The rows below give T cell receptor beta chains drawn from one sample of a study of blood T cell repertoires in COVID-19. TCRdb's table, derived via immunoSEQ multiplex PCR, lists solely in-frame clones and lacks some. The sample shows about 240,000 clones, roughly 86% of them seen only once. Material: peripheral blood. The origin of the receptors is a man aged 50 or older with acute or convalescent COVID-19. Both conserved end residues are part of each CDR3. The D gene is left open where the match is weak. Clone size is not always given. Where it is, it says once, few, many or a class for expanded clones.

>TRBV12-5|TRBJ1-3|NA|NA
TGTGCTAGTGGTTTAGGGGCCTACAGGGCTGGAAACACCATATATTTT
CASGLGAYRAGNTIYF
>TRBV27|TRBJ1-2|TRBD1|few
TGTGCCAGCAGTATGACAGGGGGCTCAATCACCGTCTATGGCTACACCTTC
CASSMTGGSITVYGYTF
>TRBV7-9|TRBJ1-6|TRBD1|NA
TGTGCCAGCAGCTCGGGACAGGACAATTCACCCCTCCACTTT
CASSSGQDNSPLHF
>TRBV5-1|TRBJ2-2|TRBD1|once
TGCGCCAGCAGCCCCAGGGGGGCCCGACAGGGGTTCACCGGGGAGCTGTTTTTT
CASSPRGARQGFTGELFF
>TRBV28|TRBJ2-2|NA|NA
TGTGCCAGCAGTTTATCTACCGGGGAGCTGTTTTTT
CASSLSTGELFF
>TRBV11-2|TRBJ2-7|TRBD2|NA
TGTGCCAGCAGCTTGGGGGCGGGAGGGCCCTACGAGCAGTACTTC
CASSLGAGGPYEQYF
>TRBV6-5|TRBJ1-2|TRBD1|NA
TGTGCCAGCAGTAACAGGGGTCGGGATGGCTACACCTTC
CASSNRGRDGYTF
>TRBV19|TRBJ1-5|NA|once
TGTGCCAGTAGTCGGGCAACAGGGCCGGGTCAGCCCCAGCATTTT
CASSRATGPGQPQHF
>TRBV5-1|TRBJ2-3|NA|NA
TGCGCCAGCAGTGTAGGGGCTACAGATACGCAGTATTTT
CASSVGATDTQYF
>TRBV19|TRBJ2-1|NA|NA
TGTGCCAGTAAATCGGGGGGCCGGAATGAGCAGTTCTTC
CASKSGGRNEQFF
>TRBV2|TRBJ1-6|NA|NA
TGTGCCAGCAGTGTAGCCCTCTCCTATAATTCACCCCTCCACTTT
CASSVALSYNSPLHF
>TRBV5-6|TRBJ1-1|NA|NA
TGTGCCAGCAGCTGGGGGCCTGTAACTGAAGCTTTCTTT
CASSWGPVTEAFF
>TRBV5-1|TRBJ1-1|TRBD1|NA
TGCGCCAGCAGCTCCAGGACAGGGATGAACACTGAAGCTTTCTTT
CASSSRTGMNTEAFF
>TRBV19|TRBJ1-2|TRBD1|NA
TGTGCCAGTAGTCCACGCAGGACAGGGCCTAAACTGTATGGCTACACCTTC
CASSPRRTGPKLYGYTF
>TRBV11-2|TRBJ1-3|NA|NA
TGTGCCAGCAGCTCCCAAGCTCCTGGAAACACCATATATTTT
CASSSQAPGNTIYF
>TRBV2|TRBJ2-1|TRBD2|NA
TGTGCCAGCAGTGAAGTAGCGGGAGATGAGCAGTTCTTC
CASSEVAGDEQFF
>TRBV6-5|TRBJ2-3|TRBD2|NA
TGTGCCAGCAGTTCCCGACTAGCGGGGGTCACAGATACGCAGTATTTT
CASSSRLAGVTDTQYF
>TRBV18|TRBJ1-1|TRBD1|NA
TGTGCCAGCTCACCACCGACTGCAGGGGGCGCGTGGACTGAAGCTTTCTTT
CASSPPTAGGAWTEAFF
>TRBV5-6|TRBJ1-2|TRBD1|few
TGTGCCAGCAGCTTGGGGCAGGGGGCTTATGGCTACACCTTC
CASSLGQGAYGYTF
>TRBV30|TRBJ1-2|NA|NA
TGTGCCTGGAGCGCACTGCGGGCTCCCCCCGGGCACTATGGCTACACCTTC
CAWSALRAPPGHYGYTF
>TRBV7-9|TRBJ1-3|TRBD1|NA
TGTGCCAGCAGCCAGACAGGGGGCGCCGGAAACACCATATATTTT
CASSQTGGAGNTIYF
>TRBV3-1/TRBV3-2|TRBJ1-6|NA|once
TGTGCCAGCAGCCAAGTCGACTTGGATAATTCACCCCTCCACTTT
CASSQVDLDNSPLHF
>TRBV5-1|TRBJ2-7|NA|NA
TGCGCCAGCAGCTTATACCGGGACAACTACGAGCAGTACTTC
CASSLYRDNYEQYF
>TRBV18|TRBJ1-1|TRBD1|NA
TGTGCCAGCTCACCCGGGACAGTGAACACTGAAGCTTTCTTT
CASSPGTVNTEAFF
>TRBV18|TRBJ2-6|NA|NA
TGTGCCAGCTCACCTTTCGGGGAGGCTGGGGCCAACGTCCTGACTTTC
CASSPFGEAGANVLTF
>TRBV20-1|TRBJ2-7|NA|NA
TGCAGTGCTAGAGCCACCTACGAGCAGTACTTC
CSARATYEQYF
>TRBV24-1|TRBJ2-5|NA|NA
TGTGCCACCAGTGACGTGACAGGACAAGAGACCCAGTACTTC
CATSDVTGQETQYF